Listed below are T cell receptor beta chains from one sample, sequenced in a study of blood T cell repertoires in COVID-19. Profiled with immunoSEQ multiplex PCR; TCRdb holds only in-frame clones, not every one. The table shows about 350,000 clones, with more than 70% occurring only once. The sequenced material came from PBMCs or T cells enriched from blood (not recorded which). The receptors come from a woman aged 30 to 39 who had been exposed to COVID-19. Both conserved end residues are part of each CDR3. Fields, in order: CDR3 DNA, CDR3 protein, V gene, clone size, J gene, D gene. D genes are given only for firm matches. The size field is filled for only some rows; it gives once, few, many or a size class.

TGTGCCAGCAGCAGATACTTGGGGACTGAAGATACGCAGTATTTT	CASSRYLGTEDTQYF	TRBV7-2	-	TRBJ2-3	-
TGTGCCAGCAGCTTCCACGGGAGGGCCGATGAGCAGTTCTTC	CASSFHGRADEQFF	TRBV28	-	TRBJ2-1	TRBD2
TGTGCCAGTGGGGGACTAGCGGAGGGCAATGAGCAGTTCTTC	CASGGLAEGNEQFF	TRBV19	-	TRBJ2-1	TRBD2
TGTGCCAGCTCACCACCCTCCTTAGCAACTAATGAAAAACTGTTTTTT	CASSPPSLATNEKLFF	TRBV18	once	TRBJ1-4	-
TGTGCCAGCAGTCCAGGGACTAGCGGGATCAGGAACGAGCAGTACTTC	CASSPGTSGIRNEQYF	TRBV28	-	TRBJ2-7	TRBD2
TGTGCCAGCTCACCCCCTAGCGGAATCTACGAGCAGTACTTC	CASSPPSGIYEQYF	TRBV18	once	TRBJ2-7	TRBD2
TGTGCCAGCAGTGAACGACTAGCTACGGGCTACGAGCAGTACTTC	CASSERLATGYEQYF	TRBV2	-	TRBJ2-7	TRBD2
TGTGCCAGCAGCTATTCTAGCGGGAGGTCCTACAATGAGCAGTTCTTC	CASSYSSGRSYNEQFF	TRBV9	-	TRBJ2-1	TRBD2
TGTGCCAGCAGTAGTCCGGGTCCTGGCTATGGCTACACCTTC	CASSSPGPGYGYTF	TRBV27	-	TRBJ1-2	-
TGTGCCAGCAGGAATGACAGGGTCAAAGAGCAGTACTTC	CASRNDRVKEQYF	TRBV2	once	TRBJ2-7	TRBD1
TGTGCCAGCAGCCTGGGGTCAGGACACCCAAACACCATATATTTT	CASSLGSGHPNTIYF	TRBV28	-	TRBJ1-3	-
TGTGCCAGCAGCACCGGACAGGGGATGAACACTGAAGCTTTCTTT	CASSTGQGMNTEAFF	TRBV7-6	-	TRBJ1-1	TRBD1
TGTGCCAGTAGTAGGACGGGAGGGCCTTACAATGAGCAGTTCTTC	CASSRTGGPYNEQFF	TRBV19	-	TRBJ2-1	TRBD2
TGTGCCAGCAGTTTACCGTCAAGCGGGGGTGAGCAGTTCTTC	CASSLPSSGGEQFF	TRBV27	-	TRBJ2-1	TRBD2
TGTGCCAGCTCACCAGCGGGACAGGGAGGGCCCCAGCATTTT	CASSPAGQGGPQHF	TRBV18	-	TRBJ1-5	TRBD1
TGTGCCAGTGGGGAGGCACGCAATTCACCCCTCCACTTT	CASGEARNSPLHF	TRBV2	-	TRBJ1-6	-